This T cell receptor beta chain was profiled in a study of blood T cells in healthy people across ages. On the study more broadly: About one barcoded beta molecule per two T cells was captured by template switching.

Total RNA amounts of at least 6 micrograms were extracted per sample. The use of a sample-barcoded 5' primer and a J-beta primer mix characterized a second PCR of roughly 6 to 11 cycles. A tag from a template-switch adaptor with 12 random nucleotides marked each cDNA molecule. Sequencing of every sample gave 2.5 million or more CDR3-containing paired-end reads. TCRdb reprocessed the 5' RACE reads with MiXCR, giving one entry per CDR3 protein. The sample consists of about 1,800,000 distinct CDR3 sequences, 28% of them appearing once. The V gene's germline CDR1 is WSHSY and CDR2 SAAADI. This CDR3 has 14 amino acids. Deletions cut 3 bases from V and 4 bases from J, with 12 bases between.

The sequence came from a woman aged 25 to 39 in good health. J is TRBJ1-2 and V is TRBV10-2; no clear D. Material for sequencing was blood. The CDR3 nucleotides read TGCGCCAGCAGTGATACTCGGCATCTCTATGGCTACACCTTC. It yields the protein CASSDTRHLYGYTF.